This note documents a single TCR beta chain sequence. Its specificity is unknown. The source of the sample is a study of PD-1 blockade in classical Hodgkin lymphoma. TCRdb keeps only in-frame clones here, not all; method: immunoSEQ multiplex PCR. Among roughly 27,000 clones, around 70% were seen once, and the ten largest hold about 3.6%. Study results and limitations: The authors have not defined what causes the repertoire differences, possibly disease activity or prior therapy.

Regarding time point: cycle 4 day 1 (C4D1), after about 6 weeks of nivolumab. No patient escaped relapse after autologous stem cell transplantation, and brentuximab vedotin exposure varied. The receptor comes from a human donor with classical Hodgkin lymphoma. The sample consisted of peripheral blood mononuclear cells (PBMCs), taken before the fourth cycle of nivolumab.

CDR3 residues: CAIGGAYEQYF. The DNA for the CDR3 is TGTGCCATCGGGGGAGCTTACGAGCAGTACTTC. The J gene is TRBJ2-7, the V gene TRBV10-3, with D perhaps TRBD1 or TRBD2 (5 bases each). V was pared by 8 bases and J by 4 bases, with 9 bases between. The CDR3 sequence is 11 residues long. Germline V gene sequence: CDR1 ENHRY, CDR2 SYGVKD.